This TCR beta chain stems from a study of cytomegalovirus exposure and HLA in healthy donors. Study information: Previous work identified 117 million unique TCR beta sequences from about 179 million T cells. Study results and limitations: TCR beta chains numbering approximately 150 were designated cytomegalovirus-associated. Owing to their indistinguishability, certain V segments, notably TRBV6-2 and TRBV6-3, were excluded.

This CDR3 region has 12 residues. Germline V gene data show CDR1 as SGHAT and CDR2 as FQNNGV. V lost 5 bases, J lost 2 bases, and 5 bases lay in between. Amplification used 60 Vbeta primers and 13 Jbeta primers. Measured with immunoSEQ multiplex PCR; TCRdb has only the in-frame clones, and not every one. The table records about 98,000 clones, less than 70% of them present only once. A remark on this clone: Its antigen is still unknown.

This sequence joins TRBV11-2 and TRBJ2-3; D is unresolved. This TCR derives from a female donor in good health and CMV-seronegative. The source material was PBMCs. In DNA, the CDR3 is TGTGCCAGCAGCCCCTCCACAGATACGCAGTATTTT. Translation: CASSPSTDTQYF.